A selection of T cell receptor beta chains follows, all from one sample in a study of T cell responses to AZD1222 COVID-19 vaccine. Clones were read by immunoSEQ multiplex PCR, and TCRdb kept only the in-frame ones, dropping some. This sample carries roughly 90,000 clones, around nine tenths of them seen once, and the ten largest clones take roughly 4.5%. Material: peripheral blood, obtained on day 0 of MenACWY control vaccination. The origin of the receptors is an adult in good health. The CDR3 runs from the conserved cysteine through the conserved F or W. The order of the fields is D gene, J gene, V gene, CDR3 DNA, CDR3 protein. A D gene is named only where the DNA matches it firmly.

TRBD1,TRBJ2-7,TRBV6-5,TGTGCCAGCAGTCAGAGGCAGGGGGCACAAGAGCAGTACTTC,CASSQRQGAQEQYF
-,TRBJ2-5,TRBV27,TGTGCCAGCAGTCTAGATATGGGGGGCAGGGAGACCCAGTACTTC,CASSLDMGGRETQYF
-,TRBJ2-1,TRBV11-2,TGTGCCAGCAGCTTCCCCCAGGGCCACAATGAGCAGTTCTTC,CASSFPQGHNEQFF
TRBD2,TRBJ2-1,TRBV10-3,TGTGCCATCAGTGATTTTCTAGCGGGCTACAATGAGCAGTTCTTC,CAISDFLAGYNEQFF
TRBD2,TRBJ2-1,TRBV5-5,TGTGCCAGCAGCCTAACTAGCGGGAATCACAATGAGCAGTTCTTC,CASSLTSGNHNEQFF
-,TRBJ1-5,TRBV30,TGTGCCTGGAGTGTCAAGGGTAATGGGCCCCAGCATTTT,CAWSVKGNGPQHF
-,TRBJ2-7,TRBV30,TGTGCCTGGGAAGATGCGGTTGGCTACGAGCAGTACTTC,CAWEDAVGYEQYF
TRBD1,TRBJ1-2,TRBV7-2,TGTGCCAGCAGCCCCCCCACAGGGGGCAATGGCTACACCTTC,CASSPPTGGNGYTF
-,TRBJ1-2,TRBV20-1,TGCAGTGTATGGAACTATGGCTACACCTTC,CSVWNYGYTF
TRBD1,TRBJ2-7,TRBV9,TGTGCCAGCAGCGTAGAGGAGGTGGGGCAGGGGGTTAGCGAGCAGTACTTC,CASSVEEVGQGVSEQYF
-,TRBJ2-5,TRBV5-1,TGCGCCAGCAGCTTGGCCATGGGTGGGGAGACCCAGTACTTC,CASSLAMGGETQYF
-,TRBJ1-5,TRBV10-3,TGTGCCATCAGTGTCGGCCAGCCCAATCAGCCCCAGCATTTT,CAISVGQPNQPQHF
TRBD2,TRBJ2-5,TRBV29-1,TGCAGCGCCCCGACTAGCGGGGGGGAGACCCAGTACTTC,CSAPTSGGETQYF
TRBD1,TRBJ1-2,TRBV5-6,TGTGCCAGCAGCCCAGACAGGGGGGGAGGCTACACCTTC,CASSPDRGGGYTF
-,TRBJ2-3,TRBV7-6,TGTGCCAGCAGCTTTGGTTTGCGGGCCCGCACAGATACGCAGTATTTT,CASSFGLRARTDTQYF
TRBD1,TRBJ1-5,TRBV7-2,TGTGCCAGCAGCTTATTGGGACAGGGGTCCAATCAGCCCCAGCATTTT,CASSLLGQGSNQPQHF
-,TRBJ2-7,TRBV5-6,TGTGCCAGCAGCTTGGGGTACGGGTCCTACGAGCAGTACTTC,CASSLGYGSYEQYF
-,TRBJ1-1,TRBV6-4,TGTGCCAGCAGGGACAGCTCCTTGAACACTGAAGCTTTCTTT,CASRDSSLNTEAFF